A single sample is the source of the 32 T cell receptor beta chains below, sequenced in a study of human T cells and chemical hapten exposure. One entry per CDR3 protein results from TCRdb running MiXCR on the RACE reads. Of around 45,000 distinct CDR3 sequences listed, about 4.8% were seen once; the top ten hold around 5.5%. Specified time point: healthy volunteer bleed at 2 weeks. Sequencing started from total RNA isolated from unfractionated whole blood. Sequenced material: whole blood. The source of these receptors is a human donor in good health. Some clones in this sample may be carry-over from other donors' samples.

This clonotype occurred a few times. A read error may be the cause here, since a much bigger clone is one base away. This chain links TRBV29-1 with TRBJ2-5, with a tentative D call TRBD2 (6 bases). V gave up 8 bases and J gave up 5 bases, with 15 bases separating them. This CDR3 contains 12 residues. CDR1 is SQVTM, CDR2 ANQGSEA, per germline. CDR3 bases: TGCAGCACCCGTCGAAGCGGGGAGACCCAGTACTTC. Encoded protein: CSTRRSGETQYF.

This clonotype was recorded a few times. The rearrangement uses TRBV27 and TRBJ1-1; D might be TRBD1 (6 bases). The length of the CDR3 is 14 residues. The germline V gene encodes CDR1 MNHEY and CDR2 SMNVEV (reference sequence). Between the trimmed V and J ends, which lost 0 bases and 4 bases, there was a span of 9 bases. The CDR3 DNA follows: TGTGCCAGCAGTTTATCGTGGGGGCTCACTGAAGCTTTCTTT. Protein product: CASSLSWGLTEAFF.

This clonotype showed up many times. The chain is built from TRBV5-1 and TRBJ2-1; 10 nucleotides align to TRBD2. CDR3 length equals 17 residues. With V trimmed by 5 bases and J by 0 bases, 8 bases remained unmatched. CDR1 SGHRS and CDR2 YFSETQ come from the germline V gene. The CDR3 region is CASRATSGASSYNEQFF. The CDR3 bases are TGCGCCAGCAGAGCCACTAGCGGGGCTAGCTCCTACAATGAGCAGTTCTTC.

This clonotype was seen many times. The chain is built from TRBV19 and TRBJ2-7, with 13 bases matching TRBD2. Looked up from germline, CDR1 is LNHDA and CDR2 is SQIVND (reference sequence). The CDR3 runs to 15 residues. Trimming cost V 3 bases and J 2 bases; bases outside gene matches: 1. CDR3 sequence: CASSIGLAGAYEQYF. The CDR3 region has the DNA TGTGCCAGTAGTATCGGACTAGCGGGGGCCTACGAGCAGTACTTC.

There are many counts of this clonotype. This chain links TRBV27 with TRBJ1-1; D possibly corresponds to TRBD1 (5 bases). Per the germline V gene, CDR1 is MNHEY and CDR2 is SMNVEV (reference sequence). Trimming took off 6 bases at V and 1 base at J, with 12 bases between the two ends. The CDR3 extends over 14 amino acids. The CDR3 loop is CASRVRGGNTEAFF. The DNA of the CDR3 is TGTGCCAGCAGAGTCCGGGGGGGGAACACTGAAGCTTTCTTT.

At least ten counts were recorded for this clonotype. The J gene is TRBJ2-5, the V gene TRBV11-2, with D possibly TRBD1 on 5 matching bases. The CDR3 sequence is 15 residues long. Germline V gives CDR1 SGHAT, CDR2 FQNNGV. The ends were cut back, 0 bases at V and 1 base at J, with 9 bases in the middle. For the CDR3, the DNA is TGTGCCAGCAGCTTAGAAAGGGGTCCCCAAGAGACCCAGTACTTC. Translated, it gives CASSLERGPQETQYF.

There are many counts of this clonotype. The chain has TRBV13 and TRBJ1-5; no firm D call. The CDR3 extends over 16 amino acids. Trimming left V 4 bases short and J 3 bases short, with 16 bases between. Per the germline V gene, CDR1 is PRHDT and CDR2 is FYEKMQ (reference sequence). The CDR3 loop reads CASSCLDRRFNQPQHF. The CDR3 nucleotides read TGTGCCAGCAGCTGTCTGGATCGACGATTCAATCAGCCCCAGCATTTT.

This clonotype was seen repeatedly, ten times or more. V and J are TRBV28 and TRBJ1-1; D perhaps matches TRBD1 (5 bases). Germline CDR1 is MDHEN and CDR2 is SYDVKM. V lost 7 bases, J lost 2 bases, and 23 bases lay in between. This CDR3 spans 17 amino acids. The DNA for the CDR3 is TGTGCCAGCATCCAGAGAACCGGGGCTTTAACTAACACTGAAGCTTTCTTT. Protein: CASIQRTGALTNTEAFF.

This clonotype was counted at least ten times. The J gene is TRBJ1-2, the V gene TRBV28; D remains unclear. Germline V gives CDR1 MDHEN, CDR2 SYDVKM. The CDR3 consists of 15 residues. V was cut by 5 bases and J by 1 base, with 14 bases left in between. The CDR3 DNA follows: TGTGCCAGCAGTATTCTTAGACTACTTAACTATGGCTACACCTTC. Translating gives CASSILRLLNYGYTF.

This clonotype was counted many times. The genes are TRBV18 and TRBJ2-1, with 12 bases aligning to TRBD2. Germline V CDR1 and CDR2: KGHSH, LQKENI. J lost 7 bases, V lost 0 bases, and 4 bases had no gene match. This CDR3 has 16 amino acids. This CDR3 is CASSPPTSGSWNEQFF. CDR3 nucleotide sequence: TGTGCCAGCTCACCACCGACTAGCGGGAGCTGGAATGAGCAGTTCTTC.

This clonotype came up many times. The chain uses TRBV3-1 and TRBJ1-2; D is ambiguous. V was pared by 3 bases and J by 5 bases, with 13 bases between. The germline V gene has CDR1 LGHDT and CDR2 YNNKEL (reference sequence). The CDR3 runs 14 residues. The chain's CDR3 is CASSHPTVTYGYTF. CDR3 in DNA: TGTGCCAGCAGCCATCCAACAGTGACTTATGGCTACACCTTC.

This clonotype has just a few counts. The rearrangement links TRBV12-3 or TRBV12-4 to TRBJ1-2, with TRBD1 as a possible D gene (5 bases). Trimming cost V 6 bases and J 7 bases, with 9 bases left between them. CDR3 size: 11 residues. CDR3: CASSPGRGYTF. In DNA, the CDR3 is TGTGCCAGCAGCCCGGGACGTGGCTACACCTTC.

This clonotype came up a few times. The chain carries TRBV29-1 and TRBJ1-2; D may be TRBD1 (6 bases). The CDR3 is 16 residues long. Germline lookup yields CDR1 SQVTM and CDR2 ANQGSEA. V lost 2 bases and J lost 4, with 20 bases in between. Here the CDR3 reads CSVEHGGPSIGYGYTF. The CDR3 coding sequence is TGCAGCGTTGAACACGGGGGCCCCTCAATAGGCTATGGCTACACCTTC.

This clonotype was seen at least ten times. The chain has TRBV29-1 and TRBJ1-2; 8 positions match TRBD1. CDR1 and CDR2 from the germline V gene are SQVTM and ANQGSEA. The CDR3 consists of 13 residues. V shed 6 bases, J shed 4 bases, and the junction held 7 bases outside the gene matches. The CDR3 spells CSVSGGAGYGYTF. The CDR3 DNA is TGCAGCGTCTCAGGGGGCGCGGGCTATGGCTACACCTTC.

This clonotype was observed at least ten times. The gene calls are TRBV6-5 and TRBJ2-7; 8 nucleotides align to TRBD1. This CDR3 comprises 15 residues. Germline values: CDR1 MNHEY, CDR2 SVGAGI. V trimming: 6 bases; J trimming: 1 base; junction bases outside the gene matches: 8. The CDR3 sequence is CASRPGTGFSYEQYF. In DNA form, the CDR3 reads TGTGCCAGCAGGCCCGGGACAGGTTTTTCCTACGAGCAGTACTTC.

The V and J genes are TRBV6-5 and TRBJ2-3, with D hard to call. Trimming removed 5 bases from V and 0 bases from J, with 18 bases in between. The germline gives CDR1 MNHEY, CDR2 SVGAGI. The CDR3 loop spans 17 amino acids. This chain's CDR3 is CASSPKDHLPSTDTQYF. The CDR3 DNA reads as TGTGCCAGCAGTCCCAAGGACCACTTACCGAGCACAGATACGCAGTATTTT.

As for this clonotype: The junction does not match germline at one end; this may be a read error. This chain uses TRBV29-1 with TRBJ1-2, with D possibly matching TRBD1 (5 bases). CDR1 is SQVTM, CDR2 ANQGSEA, per germline. This CDR3 is 11 amino acids long. For the CDR3, the DNA is TGCAGCGTCGAAGGGGCAAGGAGCGACACCTTC. This gives the protein CSVEGARSDTF.

The chain carries TRBV5-4 and TRBJ2-2; the match to TRBD2 covers 7 bases. Trimming cost V 1 base and J 8 bases; bases outside gene matches: 8. This CDR3 spans 15 amino acids. In germline, CDR1 is SGHNT, CDR2 YYREEE (reference sequence). The CDR3 spells CASSLTGGTIGELFF. Here the CDR3 DNA reads TGTGCCAGCAGCTTGACGGGAGGCACGATAGGGGAGCTGTTTTTT.

This clonotype showed up just a few times. The chain employs TRBV7-2 and TRBJ1-5, with 8 bases fitting TRBD1. The CDR3 is made up of 16 amino acids. The V and J ends lost 5 bases and 5 bases, in that order; junction bases with no gene match: 11. Germline CDR1 SGHTA, CDR2 FQGNSA. The CDR3 spells CASSPRSQGAHQPQHF. The DNA of the CDR3 is TGTGCCAGCAGCCCGAGGTCGCAGGGGGCCCATCAGCCCCAGCATTTT.

The chain employs TRBV6-5 and TRBJ1-2, with a possible D match to TRBD1 (6 bases). Looked up from germline, CDR1 is MNHEY and CDR2 is SVGAGI. The V end lost 4 bases, the J end lost 6 bases, and 15 bases lay between the germline ends. The CDR3 length is 14 residues. CDR3 loop: CASSSSSRGNGYTF. DNA for the CDR3: TGTGCCAGCAGTTCCTCGAGCAGGGGCAATGGCTACACCTTC.

This clonotype was seen a handful of times. The chain carries TRBV10-2 and TRBJ1-1, with D unclear. The CDR3 spans 14 residues. Trimming pared 6 bases from V and 0 bases from J, leaving 11 bases between. Germline values: CDR1 WSHSY, CDR2 SAAADI. The CDR3, as DNA: TGCGCCAGCAGAGATCAGCTCATGAACACTGAAGCTTTCTTT. Protein: CASRDQLMNTEAFF.

This chain joins TRBV15 and TRBJ2-3, with TRBD2 matching over 8 bases. Trimming at V came to 2 bases and at J to 4 bases, leaving 8 bases not matched to a gene. Germline CDR1 and CDR2: LNHNV and YYDKDF (reference sequence). The CDR3 sequence is 16 residues long. The CDR3 is CATSRYRAGGADTQYF. The CDR3 DNA sequence: TGTGCCACCAGCAGATACCGGGCCGGGGGGGCAGATACGCAGTATTTT.

This clonotype showed up many times. This chain joins TRBV12-3 or TRBV12-4 and TRBJ2-3; TRBD2 is a possible D gene (6 bases). The CDR3 has 14 residues. With 6 bases removed from V and 3 bases from J, the gap between germline ends came to 13 bases. The CDR3 DNA follows: TGTGCCAGCAGGTCGGGGGTGACGACAGATACGCAGTATTTT. Encoded protein: CASRSGVTTDTQYF.

This clonotype was observed many times. The rearrangement links TRBV4-1 to TRBJ2-3, with TRBD1 as a possible D gene (6 bases). The V end was cut by 0 bases, the J end by 4 bases, with 8 bases between. Looked up from germline, CDR1 is MGHRA and CDR2 is YSYEKL. CDR3 length equals 14 residues. The CDR3 region is CASSQEQGPDTQYF. For the CDR3, the DNA is TGCGCCAGCAGCCAAGAACAGGGCCCAGATACGCAGTATTTT.

CDR3 nucleotide sequence: TGTGCCAGCGGACTCCCGACAGGGAGCTCTGGAAACACCATATATTTT. This encodes CASGLPTGSSGNTIYF. This rearrangement joins TRBV12-3 or TRBV12-4 to TRBJ1-3; TRBD1 aligns across 7 bases. The CDR3 consists of 16 residues. The ends lost 8 bases at V and 0 bases at J; junction bases unmatched: 10.

This clonotype was observed at least ten times. The chain links TRBV20-1 to TRBJ2-7; 7 bases map to TRBD2. The CDR3 sequence is 15 residues long. CDR1 and CDR2 (germline): DFQATT, SNEGSKA (reference sequence). V was clipped by 0 bases and J by 8 bases; unmatched bases: 13. The CDR3 DNA follows: TGCAGTGCTAGAGAGGGGGAGGGAGGGCGGATCAAGCAGTACTTC. It is translated as CSAREGEGGRIKQYF.

A few counts support this clonotype. The chain is built from TRBV27 and TRBJ2-7; D is uncertain. V gave up 3 bases and J gave up 5 bases, with 11 bases separating them. This CDR3 has 13 amino acids. Germline V lookup: CDR1 MNHEY, CDR2 SMNVEV (reference sequence). CDR3 bases: TGTGCCAGCAGTTTCATCACGGATGACGAGCAGTACTTC. Protein: CASSFITDDEQYF.

This clonotype occurred many times. The chain has TRBV4-1 and TRBJ2-7; TRBD1 is a possible D gene (5 bases). The ends were cut back, 0 bases at V and 7 bases at J, with 7 bases in the middle. Germline-derived CDR1 and CDR2 are MGHRA and YSYEKL. This CDR3 region has 12 residues. The CDR3 region is CASSQEGVEQYF. CDR3 bases: TGCGCCAGCAGCCAAGAAGGGGTTGAGCAGTACTTC.

The gene calls are TRBV4-1 and TRBJ2-1; TRBD2 matches at 9 bases. The trim removed 2 bases at V and 9 bases at J, leaving 8 bases unmatched. The germline V gene has CDR1 MGHRA and CDR2 YSYEKL. The CDR3 is 15 residues long. For the CDR3, the DNA is TGCGCCAGCAGCCAAATAGCTAGCGGGAAGGCTGAGCAGTTCTTC. Amino acids: CASSQIASGKAEQFF.

This clonotype was observed many times. The V call is TRBV27, the J call TRBJ2-1, with TRBD1 matching over 11 bases. Germline V gene lookup returns CDR1 MNHEY and CDR2 SMNVEV (reference sequence). The CDR3 is made up of 15 amino acids. V lost 4 bases and J lost 6; bases outside the gene matches: 5. CDR3 DNA: TGTGCCAGCAGTTACGCCGGGACAGGGGGCAATGAGCAGTTCTTC. This gives the protein CASSYAGTGGNEQFF.

In its sample, this clonotype was seen a few times. The V and J genes are TRBV28 and TRBJ1-5, with D possibly matching TRBD1 (5 bases). Germline values: CDR1 MDHEN, CDR2 SYDVKM. Between the trimmed V and J ends, which lost 10 bases and 7 bases, there was a span of 26 bases. The CDR3 spans 16 residues. The CDR3 loop is CATSHAGGLGNQPQHF. CDR3 DNA sequence: TGTGCCACCTCCCACGCCGGGGGTTTGGGAAACCAGCCCCAGCATTTT. The variable domain in full, with the rest retrieved from reference TRBV28 and TRBJ1-5, is DVKVTQSSRYLVKRTGEKVFLECVQDMDHENMFWYRQDPGLGLRLIYFSYDVKMKEKGDIPEGYSVSREKKERFSLILESASTNQTSMYLCATSHAGGLGNQPQHFGDGTRLSIL.

This clonotype was detected ten times or more. The chain carries TRBV6-4 and TRBJ2-3; D is undetermined. The germline gives CDR1 MRHNA, CDR2 SNTAGT. The V end lost 4 bases, the J end lost 0 bases, and 14 bases lay between the germline ends. This CDR3 spans 16 amino acids. The CDR3 reads CASSAFGGASTDTQYF. In DNA, the CDR3 is TGTGCCAGCAGTGCCTTTGGTGGAGCTAGCACAGATACGCAGTATTTT.